The text below deals with one T cell receptor beta chain. No antigen is known for it. Produced via immunoSEQ multiplex PCR; TCRdb's table is partial and in-frame only. There are fewer than 25,000 clones in the sample; 77% occur only once, and over 15% lies in the top ten. This entry is derived from a study of OX40 agonist ivuxolimab in advanced cancers. Germline-derived CDR1 and CDR2 are LGHNA and YSLEER. CDR3 length equals 19 residues. V lost 0 bases and J lost 0, with 20 bases in between. Findings and limits, study-wide: CD4+ and CD8+ T cells in blood underwent clonal expansion by week 6 at 0.1 to 3.0 mg/kg.

The genes are TRBV4-3 and TRBJ1-1; D not certain. This receptor was taken from an adult with an advanced solid tumor such as melanoma, head and neck, liver or kidney cancer. The sample in question was CD4+ or CD8+ T cells sorted from blood, obtained in a trial of the OX40 agonist ivuxolimab. The CDR3, as DNA: TGCGCCAGCAGCCAAGATTTAAGGACGGTTGCCCTAATGAACACTGAAGCTTTCTTT. Protein product: CASSQDLRTVALMNTEAFF.